The 22 T cell receptor beta chains below were found in one sample sequenced in a study of blood T cell repertoires in COVID-19. Produced via immunoSEQ multiplex PCR; TCRdb's table is partial and in-frame only. The sample holds about 280,000 clones; 80% to 90% are singletons and the top ten take 9.5% to 12%. The material sequenced was peripheral blood. These receptors came from a woman in her sixties or seventies with acute or convalescent COVID-19.

CDR3 in DNA: TGTGCCAGCAGTTCTCAGACAGGGCTCGAGCAGTACTTC. This codes for CASSSQTGLEQYF. The chain carries TRBV6-5 and TRBJ2-7, with 7 bases aligning to TRBD1. Unmatched junction bases numbered 6, after V lost 4 bases and J lost 6 bases. This CDR3 is built from 13 residues. Germline lookup yields CDR1 MNHEY and CDR2 SVGAGI.

V usage is TRBV3-1 (or the pseudogene TRBV3-2) and J usage is TRBJ1-1; TRBD1 aligns across 10 bases. The germline CDR1 and CDR2 sequences are LGHDT and YNNKEL (reference sequence). The CDR3 contains 15 residues. J gave up 10 bases and V 4 bases, and 12 bases lay outside the gene matches. Here the CDR3 DNA reads TGTGCCAGCAGCCGCCGACAGGGGGCCGTTACAAGAGCTTTCTTT. It is translated as CASSRRQGAVTRAFF.

This chain links TRBV19 with TRBJ2-5, with 8 bases identical to TRBD2. V lost 6 bases, J lost 5 bases, and 5 bases stayed unmatched. This CDR3 has 13 amino acids. CDR1 LNHDA and CDR2 SQIVND come from the germline V gene (reference sequence). The CDR3 is CASSRLASETQYF. As DNA, the CDR3 is TGTGCCAGTAGCCGACTAGCGTCGGAGACCCAGTACTTC.

This clone occurred a few times. The chain combines TRBV4-1 with TRBJ1-3; 8 bases fit TRBD1. Germline trimming cut 1 base from V and 4 bases from J; bases unmatched to any gene: 9. The CDR3 consists of 17 residues. CDR1 is MGHRA and CDR2 is YSYEKL in the germline V gene. CDR3 DNA: TGCGCCAGCAGCCAAGGGGCGGCAGGGGGCAGAGGAAACACCATATATTTT. Its protein is CASSQGAAGGRGNTIYF.

The gene calls are TRBV7-2 and TRBJ2-7; the match to TRBD2 covers 15 bases. The CDR3 consists of 15 residues. Unmatched junction bases numbered 4, after V lost 5 bases and J lost 5 bases. CDR1 is SGHTA, CDR2 FQGNSA, per germline. The chain's CDR3 is CASSRTSGGAHEQYF. The CDR3 DNA reads TGTGCCAGCAGCCGGACTAGCGGGGGGGCCCACGAGCAGTACTTC.

In this sample, this clone turned up a few times. The gene calls are TRBV5-4 and TRBJ1-6; 9 bases align to TRBD1. CDR1 SGHNT and CDR2 YYREEE come from the germline V gene (reference sequence). Trimming removed 4 bases from V and 7 bases from J; junction bases left unmatched: 6. CDR3 length: 15 residues. Here the CDR3 reads CASSLTGQGNSPLHF. Written as DNA, the CDR3 is TGTGCCAGCAGCCTCACGGGACAGGGCAATTCACCCCTCCACTTT.

This clone has just a few counts. CDR3: CASSFGDRVSGNTIYF. The CDR3 DNA is TGTGCCAGTAGTTTCGGTGACAGGGTCTCTGGAAACACCATATATTTT. The rearrangement uses TRBV19 and TRBJ1-3, with 7 bases identical to TRBD1. This CDR3 is 16 amino acids long. V shed 5 bases and J 0 bases; nucleotides not matched to a gene: 7. CDR1 and CDR2 from the germline V gene are LNHDA and SQIVND (reference sequence).

The chain joins TRBV5-6 to TRBJ2-6; D perhaps matches TRBD1 (6 bases). This CDR3 comprises 17 residues. Germline CDR1 and CDR2: SGHDT and YYEEEE. Trimming took 4 bases from V and 0 from J, leaving 14 bases between them. The CDR3 sequence is CASSISDRLSGANVLTF. The DNA of the CDR3 is TGTGCCAGCAGCATCTCCGACAGGCTCTCTGGGGCCAACGTCCTGACTTTC.

This rearrangement joins TRBV7-6 to TRBJ2-3; 11 bases map to TRBD2. The CDR3 runs 17 residues. The J segment lost 3 bases and the V segment lost 2 bases, leaving 7 bases of the junction unmatched. CDR1 SGHVS and CDR2 FNYEAQ come from the germline V gene. This chain's CDR3 is CASSLLELAGETDTQYF. CDR3 nucleotides: TGTGCCAGCAGCTTACTGGAACTAGCGGGGGAGACAGATACGCAGTATTTT. Looking up the rest from reference TRBV7-6 and TRBJ2-3 gives the full variable domain: GAGVSQSPRYKVTKRGQDVALRCDPISGHVSLYWYRQALGQGPEFLTYFNYEAQQDKSGLPNDRFSAERPEGSISTLTIQRTEQRDSAMYRCASSLLELAGETDTQYFGPGTRLTVL.

This clone was seen just once. V usage is TRBV5-1 and J usage is TRBJ2-1; maybe TRBD1 (5 bases). This CDR3 is 15 amino acids long. CDR1 is SGHRS and CDR2 is YFSETQ in the germline V gene. The V gene lost 0 bases and the J gene lost 3 bases, with 10 bases spanning the gap. CDR3 bases: TGCGCCAGCAGCTTGGATCAGGGCCACTACAATGAGCAGTTCTTC. It yields the protein CASSLDQGHYNEQFF.

The chain carries TRBV11-3 and TRBJ2-1; D might be TRBD2 (5 bases). The germline CDR1 and CDR2 sequences are SGHNT and YENEEA. The CDR3 runs 12 residues. V lost 1 base to trimming and J lost 9 bases, with 7 bases between them. CDR3 loop: CASSLGEGEQFF. As DNA, the CDR3 is TGTGCCAGCAGCTTAGGCGAGGGTGAGCAGTTCTTC.

CDR3 sequence (DNA): TGCGCCAGCAGCCGAACGGGACAGGGGTTGATTGCCGGGGAGCTGTTTTTT. Amino acid sequence: CASSRTGQGLIAGELFF. The genes are TRBV5-1 and TRBJ2-2; 10 positions match TRBD1. Trimming at V came to 4 bases and at J to 6 bases, leaving 12 bases not matched to a gene. The germline V gene has CDR1 SGHRS and CDR2 YFSETQ. The CDR3 runs to 17 residues.

This chain links TRBV6-5 with TRBJ1-5, with D possibly being TRBD1 (5 bases). The V and J ends lost 6 bases and 5 bases respectively, with 14 bases between them. Germline V gene lookup returns CDR1 MNHEY and CDR2 SVGAGI. The CDR3 loop spans 14 amino acids. The CDR3 protein is CASSSQGLDQPQHF. The CDR3 DNA sequence: TGTGCCAGCAGCAGTCAGGGTCTTGATCAGCCCCAGCATTTT.

A single count supports this clone. The chain has TRBV7-9 and TRBJ1-2; D remains ambiguous. Germline V gene sequence: CDR1 SEHNR, CDR2 FQNEAQ (reference sequence). Trimming removed 1 base at V and 4 bases at J, with 10 bases between. CDR3 size: 14 residues. Here the CDR3 reads CASSLGAPVYGYTF. The CDR3, as DNA: TGTGCCAGCAGCTTAGGGGCGCCGGTCTATGGCTACACCTTC.

This clone occurred once. The rearrangement joins TRBV29-1 to TRBJ2-3, with TRBD1 identical over 7 bases. The trim removed 7 bases at V and 1 base at J, leaving 5 bases unmatched. This CDR3 spans 13 amino acids. CDR1 and CDR2 (germline): SQVTM, ANQGSEA. The DNA for the CDR3 is TGCAGCGCCCGACAGGGCGGCACAGATACGCAGTATTTT. Translated: CSARQGGTDTQYF.

This clone was recorded a few times. The CDR3 is CASSNGRYNSPLHF. In nucleotides, the CDR3 is TGTGCCAGCAGTAACGGTAGATATAATTCACCCCTCCACTTT. This chain uses TRBV6-5 with TRBJ1-6; the D is unclear. Per the germline V gene, CDR1 is MNHEY and CDR2 is SVGAGI. V was clipped by 5 bases and J by 4 bases, with 9 bases between them. The CDR3 extends over 14 amino acids.

The chain uses TRBV5-4 and TRBJ1-2; D is ambiguous. This CDR3 has 13 residues. V dropped 2 bases and J dropped 4 bases, with 9 bases sitting between them. Per the germline V gene, CDR1 is SGHNT and CDR2 is YYREEE (reference sequence). The CDR3 DNA reads TGTGCCAGCAGCTTCGAGGGCCCCTATGGCTACACCTTC. This codes for CASSFEGPYGYTF.

The V call is TRBV5-5, the J call TRBJ2-1; tentatively, D is TRBD1 (5 bases). The germline V and J ends were trimmed by 0 bases and 6 bases, with 7 bases remaining between them. CDR3 length equals 13 residues. CDR1 and CDR2 from the germline V gene are SGHKS and YYEKEE (reference sequence). The CDR3 loop reads CASSLVGANEQFF. In nucleotides, the CDR3 is TGTGCCAGCAGCTTGGTAGGGGCCAATGAGCAGTTCTTC.

V and J are TRBV10-1 and TRBJ2-2, with a tentative D call TRBD1 (5 bases). The CDR3 covers 14 residues. The V end lost 3 bases, the J end lost 7 bases, and 12 bases lay between the germline ends. CDR1 and CDR2 (germline): WNHNN, SYGVQD (reference sequence). The CDR3 loop reads CASSDRRGGGELFF. Written as DNA, the CDR3 is TGCGCCAGCAGTGATAGAAGGGGTGGCGGGGAGCTGTTTTTT.

The chain carries TRBV3-1 (or the pseudogene TRBV3-2) and TRBJ1-6; 10 positions agree with TRBD1. CDR1 is LGHDT, CDR2 YNNKEL, per germline (reference sequence). V gave up 8 bases and J gave up 9 bases; unmatched junction bases: 7. This CDR3 comprises 14 residues. The CDR3 reads CASASTGGISPLHF. CDR3 in DNA: TGTGCCAGCGCTTCGACAGGGGGCATTTCACCCCTCCACTTT.

Only a few counts were recorded for this clone. This chain uses TRBV24-1 with TRBJ2-2, with D uncertain. The V end was cut by 1 base, the J end by 6 bases, with 8 bases between. CDR3 length: 14 residues. Germline CDR1 is KGHDR and CDR2 is SFDVKD. The CDR3 here is CATSDFPFPGELFF. The CDR3 DNA reads as TGTGCCACCAGTGATTTCCCGTTCCCCGGGGAGCTGTTTTTT.

The V call is TRBV11-2, the J call TRBJ1-1, with D possibly matching TRBD1 (5 bases). This CDR3 is 13 amino acids long. V was cut by 5 bases and J by 3 bases, with 10 bases left in between. The germline gives CDR1 SGHAT, CDR2 FQNNGV. Here the CDR3 reads CASSRGRDTEAFF. CDR3 coding DNA: TGTGCCAGCAGCAGGGGTCGGGACACTGAAGCTTTCTTT.